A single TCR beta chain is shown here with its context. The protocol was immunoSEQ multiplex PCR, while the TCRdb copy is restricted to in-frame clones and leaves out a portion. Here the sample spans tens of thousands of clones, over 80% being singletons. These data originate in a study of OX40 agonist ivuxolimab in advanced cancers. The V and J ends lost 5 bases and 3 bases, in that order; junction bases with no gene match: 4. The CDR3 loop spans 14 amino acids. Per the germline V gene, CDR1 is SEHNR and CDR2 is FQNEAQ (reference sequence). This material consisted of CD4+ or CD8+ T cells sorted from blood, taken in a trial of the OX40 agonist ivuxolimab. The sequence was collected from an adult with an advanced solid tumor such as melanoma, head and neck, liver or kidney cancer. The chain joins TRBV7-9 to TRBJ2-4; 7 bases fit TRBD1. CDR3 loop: CASSPAGGKNIQYF. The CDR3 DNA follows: TGTGCCAGCAGCCCTGCAGGGGGCAAAAACATTCAGTACTTC.